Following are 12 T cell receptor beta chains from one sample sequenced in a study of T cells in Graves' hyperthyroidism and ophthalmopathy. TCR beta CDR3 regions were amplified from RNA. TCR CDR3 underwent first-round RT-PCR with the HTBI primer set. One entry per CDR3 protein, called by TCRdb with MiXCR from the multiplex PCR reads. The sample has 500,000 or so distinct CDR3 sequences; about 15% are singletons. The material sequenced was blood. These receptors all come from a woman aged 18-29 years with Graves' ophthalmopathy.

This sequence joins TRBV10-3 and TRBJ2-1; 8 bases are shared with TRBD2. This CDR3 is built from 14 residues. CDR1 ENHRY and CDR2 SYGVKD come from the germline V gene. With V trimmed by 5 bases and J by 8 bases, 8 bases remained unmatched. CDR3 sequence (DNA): TGTGCCATCAGTCGTCTCGGGGGGGCCGATGAGCAGTTCTTC. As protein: CAISRLGGADEQFF.

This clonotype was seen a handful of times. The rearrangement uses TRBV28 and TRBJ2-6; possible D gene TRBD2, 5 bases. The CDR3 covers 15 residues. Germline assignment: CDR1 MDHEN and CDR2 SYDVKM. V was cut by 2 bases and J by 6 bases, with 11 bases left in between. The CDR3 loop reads CASSLRGSQANVLTF. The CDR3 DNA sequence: TGTGCCAGCAGTTTAAGAGGGTCTCAGGCCAACGTCCTGACTTTC.

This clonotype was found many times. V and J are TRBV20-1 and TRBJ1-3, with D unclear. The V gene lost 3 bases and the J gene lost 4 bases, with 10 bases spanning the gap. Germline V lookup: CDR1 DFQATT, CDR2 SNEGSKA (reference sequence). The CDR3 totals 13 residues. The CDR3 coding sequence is TGCAGTGCTAGCTTAGACGCCGGAAACACCATATATTTT. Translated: CSASLDAGNTIYF.

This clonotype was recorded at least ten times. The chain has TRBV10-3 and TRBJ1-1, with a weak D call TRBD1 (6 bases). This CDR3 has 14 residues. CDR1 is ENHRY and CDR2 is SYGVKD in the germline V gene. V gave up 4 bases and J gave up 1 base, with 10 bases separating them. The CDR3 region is CAISGGTSNTEAFF. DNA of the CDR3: TGTGCCATCAGTGGGGGGACATCGAACACTGAAGCTTTCTTT.

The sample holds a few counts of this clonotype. The CDR3 DNA sequence: TGTGCCAGCAGCGGGGGGGCCGGTGGAAACACCATATATTTT. Protein product: CASSGGAGGNTIYF. This chain links TRBV12-3 or TRBV12-4 with TRBJ1-3; the D gene is possibly TRBD1 (6 bases). Between the trimmed V and J ends, which lost 6 bases and 3 bases, there was a span of 12 bases. The CDR3 sequence is 14 residues long.

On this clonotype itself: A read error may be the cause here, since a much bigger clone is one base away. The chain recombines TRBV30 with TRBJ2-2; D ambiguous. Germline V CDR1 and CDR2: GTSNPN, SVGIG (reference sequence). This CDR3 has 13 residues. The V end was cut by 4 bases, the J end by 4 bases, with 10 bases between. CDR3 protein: CAWIRPITGELFF. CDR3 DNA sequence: TGTGCCTGGATTCGACCTATCACCGGGGAGCTGTTTTTT.

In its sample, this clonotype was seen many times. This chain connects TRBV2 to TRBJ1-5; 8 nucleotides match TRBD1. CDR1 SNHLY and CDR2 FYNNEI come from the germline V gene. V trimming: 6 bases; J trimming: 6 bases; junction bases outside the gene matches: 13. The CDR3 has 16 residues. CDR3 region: CASSRSARGLGQPQHF. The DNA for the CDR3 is TGTGCCAGCAGCCGCTCTGCCAGGGGGCTGGGTCAGCCCCAGCATTTT.

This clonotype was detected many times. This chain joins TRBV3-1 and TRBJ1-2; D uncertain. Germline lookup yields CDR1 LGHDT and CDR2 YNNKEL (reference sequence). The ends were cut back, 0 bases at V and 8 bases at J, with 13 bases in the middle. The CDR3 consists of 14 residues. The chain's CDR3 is CASSQDRLLGGYTF. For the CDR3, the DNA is TGTGCCAGCAGCCAAGACCGGCTCCTTGGGGGCTACACCTTC.

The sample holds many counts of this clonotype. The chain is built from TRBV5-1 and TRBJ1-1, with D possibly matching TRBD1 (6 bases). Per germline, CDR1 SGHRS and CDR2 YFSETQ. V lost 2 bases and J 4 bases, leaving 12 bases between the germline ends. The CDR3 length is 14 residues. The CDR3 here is CASSFEQGPTEAFF. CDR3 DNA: TGCGCCAGCAGCTTCGAGCAGGGGCCCACTGAAGCTTTCTTT.

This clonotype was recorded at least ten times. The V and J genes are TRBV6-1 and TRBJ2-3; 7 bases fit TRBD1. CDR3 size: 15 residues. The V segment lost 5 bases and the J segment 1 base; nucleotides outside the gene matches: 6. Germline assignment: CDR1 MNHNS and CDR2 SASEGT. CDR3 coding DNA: TGTGCCAGCAGTCGTCCCGGGACAGGCACAGATACGCAGTATTTT. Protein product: CASSRPGTGTDTQYF.

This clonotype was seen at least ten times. In DNA, the CDR3 is TGTGCCAGCAGCCAAGATCAAGGATATACGCAGTATTTT. It codes for CASSQDQGYTQYF. The chain joins TRBV3-1 to TRBJ2-3; D is uncertain. CDR3 size: 13 residues. The germline gives CDR1 LGHDT, CDR2 YNNKEL (reference sequence). V was shortened by 0 bases and J by 7 bases, with 8 bases between the two germline ends.

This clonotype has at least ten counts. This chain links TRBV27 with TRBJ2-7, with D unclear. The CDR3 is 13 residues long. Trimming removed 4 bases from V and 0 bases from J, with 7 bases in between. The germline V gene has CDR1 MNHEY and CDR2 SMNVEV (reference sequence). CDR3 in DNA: TGTGCCAGCAGTTCCCTCAGCTCCTACGAGCAGTACTTC. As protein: CASSSLSSYEQYF.